Listed here are 17 T cell receptor beta chains from one sample, sequenced in a study of blood T cell repertoires in COVID-19. The protocol was immunoSEQ multiplex PCR, while the TCRdb copy is restricted to in-frame clones and leaves out a portion. The data show some 370,000 clones, 89% seen once. The sequenced sample was peripheral blood. The origin of the receptors is a middle-aged man with acute or convalescent COVID-19.

This sequence joins TRBV5-4 and TRBJ2-2; the D gene is possibly TRBD1 (5 bases). Trimming removed 4 bases at V and 8 bases at J, with 12 bases between. Germline CDR1 reads SGHNT; CDR2 reads YYREEE (reference sequence). The CDR3 runs to 13 residues. The CDR3 loop reads CASSTSTGGELFF. The CDR3 DNA follows: TGTGCCAGCAGCACCTCTACAGGAGGGGAGCTGTTTTTT.

V usage is TRBV2 and J usage is TRBJ1-6; the match to TRBD1 covers 8 bases. The CDR3 covers 17 residues. Trimming at V came to 1 base and at J to 6 bases, leaving 8 bases not matched to a gene. Germline V gene lookup returns CDR1 SNHLY and CDR2 FYNNEI. The CDR3 spells CASSEDGAGGSNSPLHF. The CDR3, as DNA: TGTGCCAGCAGTGAAGACGGGGCAGGGGGCTCTAATTCACCCCTCCACTTT.

The rearrangement links TRBV10-3 to TRBJ2-1; D is possibly TRBD1 (5 bases). Trimming cost V 5 bases and J 9 bases, with 17 bases left between them. The CDR3 runs to 14 residues. Germline lookup yields CDR1 ENHRY and CDR2 SYGVKD. Here the CDR3 reads CAISTTQGPVEQFF. DNA for the CDR3: TGTGCCATCAGTACGACTCAGGGCCCCGTTGAGCAGTTCTTC.

The chain carries TRBV3-1 (or the pseudogene TRBV3-2) and TRBJ1-2; D possibly corresponds to TRBD1 (6 bases). The CDR3 contains 17 residues. V was pared by 4 bases and J by 2 bases, with 20 bases between. Germline V gene sequence: CDR1 LGHDT, CDR2 YNNKEL (reference sequence). The CDR3 loop is CASSLLRLTGRNYGYTF. CDR3 nucleotides: TGTGCCAGCAGCCTCCTACGGTTGACAGGTAGAAACTATGGCTACACCTTC.

The chain uses TRBV29-1 and TRBJ2-3; 9 nucleotides agree with TRBD2. The CDR3 sequence is 16 residues long. Germline CDR1 SQVTM, CDR2 ANQGSEA. Germline trimming cut 6 bases from V and 4 bases from J; bases unmatched to any gene: 14. CDR3 coding DNA: TGCAGCGTCACCGGACGAGCGGGAGGCTCTTCAGATACGCAGTATTTT. The encoded protein is CSVTGRAGGSSDTQYF.

This chain joins TRBV6-5 and TRBJ1-1, with D possibly TRBD1 on 5 matching bases. Germline-derived CDR1 and CDR2 are MNHEY and SVGAGI. This CDR3 has 16 residues. V was cut by 0 bases and J by 1 base, with 12 bases left in between. CDR3 DNA sequence: TGTGCCAGCAGTTACTCGATGAGGCAGGGGAACACTGAAGCTTTCTTT. It is translated as CASSYSMRQGNTEAFF.

The V gene is TRBV7-2, the J gene TRBJ2-1; D might be TRBD1 (5 bases). Germline CDR1 is SGHTA and CDR2 is FQGNSA. The ends were cut back, 1 base at V and 6 bases at J, with 10 bases in the middle. This CDR3 is built from 14 residues. The CDR3, as DNA: TGTGCCAGCAGCTTAGTCAGGGTGGGCAATGAGCAGTTCTTC. It translates to CASSLVRVGNEQFF.

The rearrangement links TRBV28 to TRBJ2-1; the match to TRBD1 covers 7 bases. The CDR3 is 16 amino acids. Germline V gene sequence: CDR1 MDHEN, CDR2 SYDVKM. V lost 2 bases and J lost 6; bases outside the gene matches: 10. The CDR3, as DNA: TGTGCCAGCAGTTTAACTCGGGCAGGGGGAACCAATGAGCAGTTCTTC. This translates into CASSLTRAGGTNEQFF.

The CDR3 nucleotides read TGCGCCAGCAGTCAAACATCGACACGGCAGCCCCAGCATTTT. It encodes CASSQTSTRQPQHF. This chain joins TRBV4-3 and TRBJ1-5; D ambiguous. Germline lookup yields CDR1 LGHNA and CDR2 YSLEER. V was trimmed by 6 bases and J by 7 bases, leaving 16 bases between them. The CDR3 has 14 residues.

This clone was counted a single time. The rearrangement joins TRBV4-3 to TRBJ1-2; no firm D call. Per germline, CDR1 LGHNA and CDR2 YSLEER. This CDR3 is 13 amino acids long. V lost 2 bases to trimming and J lost 2 bases, with 6 bases between them. The CDR3: CASSQLNNYGYTF. CDR3 DNA sequence: TGCGCCAGCAGCCAACTAAACAACTATGGCTACACCTTC.

The J gene is TRBJ2-2, the V gene TRBV6-5; D not certain. CDR3 length: 16 amino acids. The V and J ends lost 4 bases and 4 bases respectively, with 16 bases between them. Germline values: CDR1 MNHEY, CDR2 SVGAGI. CDR3 nucleotide sequence: TGTGCCAGCAGTTCGGATGACTTGGGTGGCACCGGGGAGCTGTTTTTT. It codes for CASSSDDLGGTGELFF.

The chain couples TRBV7-2 to TRBJ2-1, with 9 nucleotides matching TRBD1. The V segment lost 0 bases and the J segment 10 bases; nucleotides outside the gene matches: 10. CDR3 length equals 16 residues. Germline CDR1 is SGHTA and CDR2 is FQGNSA. CDR3 nucleotides: TGTGCCAGCAGCTTAGCGCTGCCAACAGGGGGCGGGGAGCAGTTCTTC. Translating it yields CASSLALPTGGGEQFF.

The chain recombines TRBV5-8 with TRBJ2-1; D is uncertain. Per germline, CDR1 SGHTS and CDR2 YDEGEE. Trimming pared 1 base from V and 7 bases from J, leaving 12 bases between. CDR3 length: 14 residues. This chain's CDR3 is CASSLYFGLNEQFF. The DNA of the CDR3 is TGTGCCAGCAGCTTGTACTTCGGTTTAAATGAGCAGTTCTTC.

Comment on this clone: At one end, the junction sequence differs from germline, possibly due to a read error. V usage is TRBV7-7 and J usage is TRBJ2-3, with a tentative D call TRBD1 (6 bases). Germline V gives CDR1 SSHAT, CDR2 FNYEAQ (reference sequence). This CDR3 comprises 15 residues. The CDR3 spells CASSLRPGATDTQYF. In nucleotides, the CDR3 is TGTGCTAGCAGCTTACGCCCAGGGGCCACAGATACGCAGTATTTT.

The CDR3 DNA is TGTGCCAGTACGCCGACAGGCCCGAACACCGGGGAGCTGTTTTTT. This codes for CASTPTGPNTGELFF. This chain links TRBV19 with TRBJ2-2; the D gene is possibly TRBD1 (6 bases). Trimming removed 7 bases from V and 0 bases from J, with 12 bases in between. CDR3 length equals 15 residues. Germline-derived CDR1 and CDR2 are LNHDA and SQIVND (reference sequence).

V is TRBV6-5 and J is TRBJ1-2, with 8 bases lining up with TRBD1. The CDR3 has 14 amino acids. V gave up 6 bases and J gave up 4 bases; unmatched junction bases: 7. The germline V gene encodes CDR1 MNHEY and CDR2 SVGAGI. The CDR3 sequence: CASRDRVNPYGYTF. CDR3 sequence (DNA): TGTGCCAGCAGGGACAGGGTCAATCCCTATGGCTACACCTTC.

The gene calls are TRBV30 and TRBJ2-7; 10 bases agree with TRBD1. The CDR3 runs 14 residues. CDR1 GTSNPN and CDR2 SVGIG come from the germline V gene (reference sequence). V lost 3 bases to trimming and J lost 5 bases; unmatched junction nucleotides: 7. The DNA for the CDR3 is TGTGCCTGGAGCTTTAGGGGGACAGGGGACGAGCAGTACTTC. Translating gives CAWSFRGTGDEQYF.